One sample yielded the 14 T cell receptor beta chains listed below, sequenced in a study of T cells in Graves' hyperthyroidism and ophthalmopathy. The TCR beta CDR3 regions underwent amplification using RNA transcripts as the source. The TCR CDR3 was amplified in a first-round RT-PCR using the HTBI primer set. MiXCR, applied by TCRdb to the multiplex PCR reads, yields one record per CDR3 protein. The sample contains under 400,000 distinct CDR3 sequences, roughly 25% of which appear only once. Sequenced input: blood. These receptor sequences come from a middle-aged man with Graves' hyperthyroidism.

The chain employs TRBV3-1 and TRBJ2-7; a possible D gene is TRBD2 (7 bases). This CDR3 spans 14 amino acids. V lost 2 bases, J lost 2 bases, and 10 bases lay in between. The germline V gene has CDR1 LGHDT and CDR2 YNNKEL (reference sequence). The CDR3 sequence is CASSQLGGPYEQYF. CDR3 in DNA: TGTGCCAGCAGCCAACTGGGGGGGCCCTACGAGCAGTACTTC.

The chain links TRBV28 to TRBJ2-7, with D possibly TRBD1 on 6 matching bases. The germline V and J ends were trimmed by 4 bases and 1 base, with 8 bases remaining between them. This CDR3 comprises 13 residues. Germline assignment: CDR1 MDHEN and CDR2 SYDVKM. CDR3 DNA sequence: TGTGCCAGCAGTTCAGGGGCGTCCTACGAGCAGTACTTC. Protein sequence: CASSSGASYEQYF. Supplemented by reference TRBV28 and TRBJ2-7, the full variable domain reads DVKVTQSSRYLVKRTGEKVFLECVQDMDHENMFWYRQDPGLGLRLIYFSYDVKMKEKGDIPEGYSVSREKKERFSLILESASTNQTSMYLCASSSGASYEQYFGPGTRLTVT.

The rearrangement uses TRBV27 and TRBJ2-5, with 10 bases identical to TRBD2. This CDR3 is built from 15 residues. The ends lost 4 bases at V and 5 bases at J; junction bases unmatched: 7. Per the germline V gene, CDR1 is MNHEY and CDR2 is SMNVEV (reference sequence). Here the CDR3 DNA reads TGTGCCAGCAGTTCGCCGGGACTAGCGTTCGAGACCCAGTACTTC. Translation gives CASSSPGLAFETQYF.

This clonotype occurred many times. This sequence joins TRBV14 and TRBJ2-7; 7 bases agree with TRBD1. Germline CDR1 SGHDN, CDR2 FVKESK. With V trimmed by 4 bases and J by 3 bases, 6 bases remained unmatched. The CDR3 runs to 14 residues. CDR3 nucleotides: TGTGCCAGCAGCCCGACAGGGAGAGGCTACGAGCAGTACTTC. This codes for CASSPTGRGYEQYF.

A single count supports this clonotype. The chain combines TRBV10-3 with TRBJ2-5; 9 positions agree with TRBD2. CDR3 length equals 13 residues. Germline CDR1 is ENHRY and CDR2 is SYGVKD. The J segment lost 5 bases and the V segment lost 6 bases, leaving 4 bases of the junction unmatched. The CDR3 sequence: CAISGTSRETQYF. CDR3 nucleotide sequence: TGTGCCATCAGCGGGACTAGCAGGGAGACCCAGTACTTC.

V and J are TRBV6-1 and TRBJ2-7, with D perhaps TRBD1 (6 bases). The germline V gene encodes CDR1 MNHNS and CDR2 SASEGT. Trimming shortened V by 10 bases and J by 3 bases, and 25 bases separated the two germline ends. The CDR3 is made up of 16 amino acids. The CDR3 region is CATTAVSDRPYYEQYF. CDR3 sequence (DNA): TGTGCCACCACAGCAGTCTCGGACAGACCATACTACGAGCAGTACTTC.

This clonotype was picked up a small number of times. This rearrangement joins TRBV30 to TRBJ2-1; D unclear. In germline, CDR1 is GTSNPN, CDR2 SVGIG (reference sequence). V lost 2 bases and J 4 bases, leaving 6 bases between the germline ends. The CDR3 is made up of 12 amino acids. The CDR3 sequence: CAWSFRYNEQFF. In DNA, the CDR3 is TGTGCCTGGAGTTTCCGATACAATGAGCAGTTCTTC.

The chain carries TRBV20-1 and TRBJ2-5, with 8 bases fitting TRBD2. Germline assignment: CDR1 DFQATT and CDR2 SNEGSKA (reference sequence). This CDR3 is 18 amino acids long. V shed 0 bases and J 1 base; nucleotides not matched to a gene: 13. The CDR3 sequence: CSARDLQRETVVQETQYF. In DNA, the CDR3 is TGCAGTGCTAGAGATCTCCAGCGGGAGACCGTTGTCCAAGAGACCCAGTACTTC.

The chain combines TRBV30 with TRBJ1-4, with D perhaps TRBD1 (5 bases). This CDR3 has 13 amino acids. Germline lookup yields CDR1 GTSNPN and CDR2 SVGIG (reference sequence). V was shortened by 4 bases and J by 8 bases, with 14 bases between the two germline ends. The CDR3 sequence: CAWTDSCVEKLFF. The CDR3 DNA follows: TGTGCCTGGACTGACAGCTGTGTAGAAAAACTGTTTTTT.

This clonotype was observed a few times. The chain has TRBV6-1 and TRBJ2-7, with 9 bases lining up with TRBD2. The CDR3 is 15 residues long. From germline, CDR1 is MNHNS and CDR2 SASEGT. J was trimmed by 4 bases and V by 3 bases; bases with no gene match: 7. The CDR3 region is CASSESSGTFYEQYF. The CDR3, as DNA: TGTGCCAGCAGTGAGTCTAGCGGGACCTTTTACGAGCAGTACTTC.

The chain joins TRBV29-1 to TRBJ2-1, with 7 bases aligning to TRBD1. Unmatched junction bases numbered 7, after V lost 2 bases and J lost 9 bases. In germline, CDR1 is SQVTM, CDR2 ANQGSEA. This CDR3 has 13 residues. The CDR3 is CSVEPSRGTEQFF. The DNA of the CDR3 is TGCAGCGTTGAACCCTCCAGGGGGACTGAGCAGTTCTTC.

This clonotype has only a few counts. The chain is built from TRBV12-5 and TRBJ2-1; possibly TRBD1 for D (5 bases). The CDR3 extends over 17 amino acids. The germline V gene encodes CDR1 LGHNT and CDR2 FRNRAP. Deletions cut 1 base from V and 5 bases from J, with 18 bases between. CDR3 bases: TGTGCTAGTGGTTTGGCCTTCCTAGGGGCTTGGGACAATGAGCAGTTCTTC. Translated, it gives CASGLAFLGAWDNEQFF.

This clonotype was counted many times. The chain couples TRBV27 to TRBJ2-3; tentative D call: TRBD2 (5 bases). Trimming shortened V by 4 bases and J by 8 bases, and 19 bases separated the two germline ends. Germline V lookup: CDR1 MNHEY, CDR2 SMNVEV (reference sequence). The CDR3 runs 15 residues. CDR3: CASSSTIESGGTQYF. The CDR3, as DNA: TGTGCCAGCAGTTCCACCATTGAGTCTGGAGGTACGCAGTATTTT.

The V and J genes are TRBV7-9 and TRBJ1-2, with TRBD1 as a possible D gene (5 bases). Germline CDR1 and CDR2: SEHNR and FQNEAQ (reference sequence). The germline V and J ends were trimmed by 5 bases and 4 bases, with 17 bases remaining between them. This CDR3 region has 15 residues. The CDR3 nucleotides are TGTGCCAGCAGCCCCGGGACGGATTTAGGCTATGGCTACACCTTC. Amino acids: CASSPGTDLGYGYTF. The entire variable domain, with the rest obtained from reference TRBV7-9 and TRBJ1-2, is as follows: DTGVSQNPRHKITKRGQNVTFRCDPISEHNRLYWYRQTLGQGPEFLTYFQNEAQLEKSRLLSDRFSAERPKGSFSTLEIQRTEQGDSAMYLCASSPGTDLGYGYTFGSGTRLTVV.